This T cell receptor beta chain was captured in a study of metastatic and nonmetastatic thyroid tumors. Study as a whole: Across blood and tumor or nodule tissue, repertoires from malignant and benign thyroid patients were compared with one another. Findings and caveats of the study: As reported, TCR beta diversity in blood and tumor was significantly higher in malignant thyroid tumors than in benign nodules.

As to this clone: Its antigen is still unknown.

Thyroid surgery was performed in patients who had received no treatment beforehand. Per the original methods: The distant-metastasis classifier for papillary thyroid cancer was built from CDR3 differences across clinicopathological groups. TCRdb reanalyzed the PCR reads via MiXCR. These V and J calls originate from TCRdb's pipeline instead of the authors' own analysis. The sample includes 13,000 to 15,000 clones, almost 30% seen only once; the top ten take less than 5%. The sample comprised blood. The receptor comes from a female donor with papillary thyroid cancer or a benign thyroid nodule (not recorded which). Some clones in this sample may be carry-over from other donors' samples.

The CDR3 here is CASSLGLAASYEQYF. CDR3 nucleotide sequence: TGTGCCAGCAGTTTGGGACTAGCGGCCTCCTACGAGCAGTACTTC. The chain joins TRBV27 to TRBJ2-7; 11 positions match TRBD2. Germline V lookup: CDR1 MNHEY, CDR2 SMNVEV (reference sequence). The CDR3 sequence is 15 residues long. V dropped 3 bases and J dropped 0; count of bases not matched to a gene: 1.